This TCR beta chain appears in the sequencing data of a study of vaccination effects on CD4 cells after COVID-19. Study summary: Subjects were given two BNT162b2 or mRNA-1273 vaccine doses.

Within the ViraFEST assay, antigen-specific CD4+ T cells underwent expansion with viral peptide pools prior to sequencing. Subsequent to about 10 days of culture, CD4+ T cells were isolated. Recipients of the vaccine had no prior SARS-CoV-2 infection and negative nucleocapsid antibodies. Cultures received IL-2 medium that replaced half the medium on days 3 and 7. Turning to this clone: No antigen is known for it.

Clones were read by immunoSEQ multiplex PCR, and TCRdb kept only the in-frame ones, dropping some. In the table there are 55,000 to 75,000 clones, about 72% of which are singletons. The CDR3 has 16 residues. Germline V CDR1 and CDR2: SGHTA, FQGTGA. The V end lost 2 bases, the J end lost 2 bases, and 13 bases lay between the germline ends. The sequence came from a human donor who received a COVID-19 vaccine. The sequencing used CD4+ T cells from PBMCs cultured with HCoV-NL63 spike peptides, collected before COVID-19 vaccination. J is TRBJ2-1 and V is TRBV7-3; D possibly corresponds to TRBD2 (7 bases). The CDR3 region is CASSLWGGDTYNEQFF. CDR3 DNA sequence: TGTGCCAGCAGCTTATGGGGAGGGGACACCTACAATGAGCAGTTCTTC.